Presented here are 25 T cell receptor beta chains from one specimen sequenced in a study of beta chain features in type 1 diabetes. The study reverse transcribed the entire isolated RNA, so it sequenced expressed TCRB transcripts. Sequencing was performed with immunoSEQ multiplex PCR; in TCRdb, only in-frame clones are kept and a portion is missing. Of about 400,000 clones in the sample, about 12% were seen once. Sequenced sample: naive CD4+ T cells from blood. These receptors all come from a man aged 18-30 years in good health.

A few counts support this clone. The chain carries TRBV7-9 and TRBJ2-1; 7 bases match TRBD1. The V gene end was trimmed by 5 bases and the J gene end by 1 base; junction bases not matched to a gene: 5. The CDR3 has 15 amino acids. CDR1 SEHNR and CDR2 FQNEAQ come from the germline V gene (reference sequence). CDR3 coding DNA: TGTGCCAGCAGCCGGGGACAGATTTCCTACAATGAGCAGTTCTTC. This sequence encodes CASSRGQISYNEQFF.

The CDR3 sequence is CASTLQGHEQYF. CDR3 coding DNA: TGTGCCAGCACCCTACAGGGTCACGAGCAGTACTTC. The rearrangement joins TRBV5-6 to TRBJ2-7; TRBD1 is a possible D gene (6 bases). This CDR3 is 12 amino acids long. Germline V gene data show CDR1 as SGHDT and CDR2 as YYEEEE. With 6 bases removed from V and 5 bases from J, the gap between germline ends came to 12 bases.

The chain employs TRBV30 and TRBJ1-5; no firm D call. Trimming removed 1 base from V and 5 bases from J, with 9 bases in between. Germline lookup yields CDR1 GTSNPN and CDR2 SVGIG (reference sequence). This CDR3 contains 13 residues. The CDR3 DNA reads TGTGCCTGGAGTGCTCGAGTAGATCAGCCCCAGCATTTT. It is translated as CAWSARVDQPQHF.

This sequence joins TRBV29-1 and TRBJ2-5; D may be TRBD1 (5 bases). Germline V gene data show CDR1 as SQVTM and CDR2 as ANQGSEA. This CDR3 spans 13 amino acids. V lost 4 bases and J 3 bases, leaving 12 bases between the germline ends. CDR3 bases: TGCAGCGTTGTGGTTCCAGGGAAAGAGACCCAGTACTTC. This encodes CSVVVPGKETQYF.

The genes are TRBV11-2 and TRBJ1-1; no clear D. Deletions cut 4 bases from V and 6 bases from J, with 12 bases between. CDR1 is SGHAT and CDR2 is FQNNGV in the germline V gene. The CDR3 runs 13 residues. CDR3 in DNA: TGTGCCAGCAGCTCCCTATTCTTCGCTGAAGCTTTCTTT. Translated: CASSSLFFAEAFF.

The table lists this clone with a few counts. The chain joins TRBV9 to TRBJ2-6; D may be TRBD2 (5 bases). The V gene's germline CDR1 is SGDLS and CDR2 YYNGEE. V gave up 4 bases and J gave up 0 bases, with 8 bases separating them. This CDR3 is built from 15 residues. CDR3 in DNA: TGTGCCAGCAGCTTGGGGAGCTCTGGGGCCAACGTCCTGACTTTC. Translating it yields CASSLGSSGANVLTF.

The rearrangement joins TRBV7-9 to TRBJ2-3; the D gene is possibly TRBD2 (6 bases). This CDR3 has 16 residues. Germline CDR1 SEHNR, CDR2 FQNEAQ (reference sequence). The V gene lost 5 bases and the J gene lost 4 bases, with 19 bases spanning the gap. DNA for the CDR3: TGTGCCAGCAGCCCCGTCGGAGGGTTTCCACCAGATACGCAGTATTTT. Amino acid sequence: CASSPVGGFPPDTQYF. The complete variable domain, with remaining parts taken from reference TRBV7-9 and TRBJ2-3, reads DTGVSQNPRHKITKRGQNVTFRCDPISEHNRLYWYRQTLGQGPEFLTYFQNEAQLEKSRLLSDRFSAERPKGSFSTLEIQRTEQGDSAMYLCASSPVGGFPPDTQYFGPGTRLTVL.

This clone was recorded a few times. The genes are TRBV4-3 and TRBJ1-2; possibly TRBD1 for D (6 bases). The ends were cut back, 0 bases at V and 8 bases at J, with 16 bases in the middle. The CDR3 totals 15 residues. Germline CDR1 reads LGHNA; CDR2 reads YSLEER. CDR3 residues: CASSQDKGGPRGYTF. The CDR3 DNA follows: TGCGCCAGCAGCCAAGACAAGGGGGGGCCGCGAGGCTACACCTTC.

This clone was counted between two and nine times. This chain joins TRBV28 and TRBJ1-4, with unresolved D. Trimming cost V 2 bases and J 4 bases, with 11 bases left between them. This CDR3 is 15 amino acids long. CDR1 is MDHEN, CDR2 SYDVKM, per germline. The CDR3 bases are TGTGCCAGCAGTTTACCGGGGAGCGGTAATGAAAAACTGTTTTTT. Translated, it gives CASSLPGSGNEKLFF. The variable domain in full, completed from reference TRBV28 and TRBJ1-4, reads DVKVTQSSRYLVKRTGEKVFLECVQDMDHENMFWYRQDPGLGLRLIYFSYDVKMKEKGDIPEGYSVSREKKERFSLILESASTNQTSMYLCASSLPGSGNEKLFFGSGTQLSVL.

The chain has TRBV9 and TRBJ2-2; TRBD1 matches at 10 bases. CDR3 length: 15 amino acids. V dropped 5 bases and J dropped 3; count of bases not matched to a gene: 4. Germline V gene sequence: CDR1 SGDLS, CDR2 YYNGEE. This CDR3 is CASRTGTGDTGELFF. CDR3 coding DNA: TGTGCCAGCAGAACCGGGACAGGGGACACCGGGGAGCTGTTTTTT.

The chain employs TRBV5-1 and TRBJ1-2; the match to TRBD1 covers 9 bases. Germline-derived CDR1 and CDR2 are SGHRS and YFSETQ. This CDR3 has 14 amino acids. Unmatched junction bases numbered 5, after V lost 0 bases and J lost 8 bases. CDR3 in amino acids: CASSLAGTGSGYTF. Here the CDR3 DNA reads TGCGCCAGCAGCTTGGCCGGGACAGGGAGCGGCTACACCTTC.

The chain is built from TRBV7-2 and TRBJ2-5; 7 bases align to TRBD1. V trimming: 3 bases; J trimming: 6 bases; junction bases outside the gene matches: 10. This CDR3 contains 15 residues. Per germline, CDR1 SGHTA and CDR2 FQGNSA. Here the CDR3 reads CASSFTYGQEQTQYF. The CDR3 region has the DNA TGTGCCAGCAGCTTCACCTACGGACAGGAGCAGACCCAGTACTTC. Full variable domain (missing parts from reference TRBV7-2 and TRBJ2-5): GAGVSQSPSNKVTEKGKDVELRCDPISGHTALYWYRQSLGQGLEFLIYFQGNSAPDKSGLPSDRFSAERTGGSVSTLTIQRTQQEDSAVYLCASSFTYGQEQTQYFGPGTRLLVL.

The chain is built from TRBV9 and TRBJ2-2; 8 bases are a match to TRBD1. There are 16 residues in the CDR3. Germline CDR1 and CDR2: SGDLS and YYNGEE. Trimming at V came to 2 bases and at J to 0 bases, leaving 3 bases not matched to a gene. The CDR3 loop reads CASSVQGASNTGELFF. The CDR3 DNA sequence: TGTGCCAGCAGCGTCCAGGGGGCCTCGAACACCGGGGAGCTGTTTTTT.

Only a few counts were recorded for this clone. The chain employs TRBV30 and TRBJ2-7; maybe TRBD1 (6 bases). Looked up from germline, CDR1 is GTSNPN and CDR2 is SVGIG (reference sequence). This CDR3 is built from 14 residues. Trimming stripped 3 bases from V and 0 bases from J, with 12 bases between. Here the CDR3 reads CAWRRGTPSYEQYF. The CDR3 bases are TGTGCCTGGAGACGAGGGACACCCTCCTACGAGCAGTACTTC.

This clone has more than one count but fewer than ten. The V gene is TRBV18, the J gene TRBJ2-7; no definite D call. CDR1 KGHSH and CDR2 LQKENI come from the germline V gene. This CDR3 spans 14 amino acids. With 3 bases removed from V and 3 bases from J, the gap between germline ends came to 12 bases. This CDR3 is CASSPLGYGYEQYF. CDR3 DNA: TGTGCCAGCTCACCCCTAGGATATGGCTACGAGCAGTACTTC.

The J gene is TRBJ2-1, the V gene TRBV9, with TRBD2 matching over 14 bases. J was trimmed by 8 bases and V by 4 bases; bases with no gene match: 8. This CDR3 contains 16 residues. Germline V gene lookup returns CDR1 SGDLS and CDR2 YYNGEE. The CDR3 DNA reads TGTGCCAGCAGCACCGGGACTAGCGGGAGCGGACATGAGCAGTTCTTC. Encoded protein: CASSTGTSGSGHEQFF.

This clone was found a few times. CDR3 sequence: CASSPRGSGTEAFF. In DNA form, the CDR3 reads TGTGCCAGCAGCCCCCGGGGTAGTGGCACTGAAGCTTTCTTT. The V and J genes are TRBV27 and TRBJ1-1; D unclear. The CDR3 covers 14 residues. The V gene's germline CDR1 is MNHEY and CDR2 SMNVEV (reference sequence). Trimming removed 6 bases at V and 4 bases at J, with 15 bases between.

In its sample, this clone was seen a few times. The rearrangement uses TRBV5-4 and TRBJ1-1; the D is unclear. Germline values: CDR1 SGHNT, CDR2 YYREEE (reference sequence). Trimming removed 0 bases from V and 2 bases from J, with 8 bases in between. This CDR3 contains 14 residues. This chain's CDR3 is CASSLANTNTEAFF. CDR3 sequence (DNA): TGTGCCAGCAGCTTGGCCAACACCAACACTGAAGCTTTCTTT. Full variable domain (remainder filled in from reference TRBV5-4 and TRBJ1-1): ETGVTQSPTHLIKTRGQQVTLRCSSQSGHNTVSWYQQALGQGPQFIFQYYREEENGRGNFPPRFSGLQFPNYSSELNVNALELDDSALYLCASSLANTNTEAFFGQGTRLTVV.

V and J are TRBV30 and TRBJ2-7, with D perhaps matching TRBD2 (5 bases). Deletions cut 2 bases from V and 3 bases from J, with 20 bases between. In germline, CDR1 is GTSNPN, CDR2 SVGIG (reference sequence). The CDR3 has 16 amino acids. For the CDR3, the DNA is TGTGCCTGGAGTCCTCGGTTTCTCCTGAGCGGCTACGAGCAGTACTTC. This codes for CAWSPRFLLSGYEQYF.

The chain links TRBV5-1 to TRBJ1-1, with TRBD1 identical over 9 bases. Germline lookup yields CDR1 SGHRS and CDR2 YFSETQ. The CDR3 has 14 amino acids. V lost 4 bases and J lost 9; bases outside the gene matches: 10. The CDR3 spells CASSLWDRESQAFF. CDR3 coding DNA: TGCGCCAGCAGCCTATGGGACAGGGAGAGCCAAGCTTTCTTT.

The sample holds a few counts of this clone. The chain combines TRBV29-1 with TRBJ1-2; D is perhaps TRBD1 (5 bases). Germline V CDR1 and CDR2: SQVTM, ANQGSEA. V lost 6 bases and J 2 bases, leaving 13 bases between the germline ends. The CDR3 has 13 residues. For the CDR3, the DNA is TGCAGCGTCGGTCAACAGGTGAACTATGGCTACACCTTC. This gives the protein CSVGQQVNYGYTF.

This clone appeared a few times. The rearrangement joins TRBV5-6 to TRBJ2-7; no clear D gene. V was clipped by 0 bases and J by 4 bases, with 8 bases between them. Germline lookup yields CDR1 SGHDT and CDR2 YYEEEE. The CDR3 covers 13 residues. CDR3 region: CASSLVGRYEQYF. In nucleotides, the CDR3 is TGTGCCAGCAGCTTGGTGGGCAGATACGAGCAGTACTTC.

J is TRBJ2-7 and V is TRBV7-9; TRBD1 aligns across 7 bases. The V and J ends lost 3 bases and 1 base, in that order; junction bases with no gene match: 3. This CDR3 spans 14 amino acids. CDR1 is SEHNR, CDR2 FQNEAQ, per germline (reference sequence). CDR3 bases: TGTGCCAGCAGCTTGTCACAGGGGTCCTACGAGCAGTACTTC. Protein: CASSLSQGSYEQYF.

This sequence joins TRBV7-8 and TRBJ2-1; the D gene is possibly TRBD2 (5 bases). Trimming took off 0 bases at V and 8 bases at J, with 20 bases between the two ends. This CDR3 has 17 amino acids. CDR1 is SGHVS, CDR2 FQNEAQ, per germline. In DNA, the CDR3 is TGTGCCAGCAGCTTAGCGGAGGACCCCCTCGTCGGCGATGAGCAGTTCTTC. It encodes CASSLAEDPLVGDEQFF.

The rearrangement uses TRBV29-1 and TRBJ2-3; perhaps TRBD1 as D (5 bases). This CDR3 is 15 amino acids long. Germline V gene lookup returns CDR1 SQVTM and CDR2 ANQGSEA. Trimming removed 5 bases from V and 0 bases from J, with 15 bases in between. This CDR3 is CSVLRGTTSTDTQYF. The CDR3 DNA is TGCAGCGTTCTAAGGGGTACGACTAGCACAGATACGCAGTATTTT.